This T cell receptor (beta chain) was observed in a study of control samples from healthy donors and cancer patients. Some clones are missing from TCRdb's copy, which holds only in-frame ones; the method was immunoSEQ multiplex PCR. Of around 99,000 clones in the sample, just over 90% were seen once. With 0 bases removed from V and 2 bases from J, the gap between germline ends came to 23 bases. Germline-derived CDR1 and CDR2 are MGHRA and YSYEKL. There are 21 residues in the CDR3. The chain employs TRBV4-1 and TRBJ2-6, with a tentative D call TRBD2 (5 bases). Sample: blood. The receptor was isolated from a human donor in good health. The donor label of this sample is uncertain. The chain's CDR3 is CASSQDPDYLVEVAGANVLTF. In nucleotides, the CDR3 is TGCGCCAGCAGCCAAGATCCAGACTACTTGGTGGAGGTGGCTGGGGCCAACGTCCTGACTTTC.